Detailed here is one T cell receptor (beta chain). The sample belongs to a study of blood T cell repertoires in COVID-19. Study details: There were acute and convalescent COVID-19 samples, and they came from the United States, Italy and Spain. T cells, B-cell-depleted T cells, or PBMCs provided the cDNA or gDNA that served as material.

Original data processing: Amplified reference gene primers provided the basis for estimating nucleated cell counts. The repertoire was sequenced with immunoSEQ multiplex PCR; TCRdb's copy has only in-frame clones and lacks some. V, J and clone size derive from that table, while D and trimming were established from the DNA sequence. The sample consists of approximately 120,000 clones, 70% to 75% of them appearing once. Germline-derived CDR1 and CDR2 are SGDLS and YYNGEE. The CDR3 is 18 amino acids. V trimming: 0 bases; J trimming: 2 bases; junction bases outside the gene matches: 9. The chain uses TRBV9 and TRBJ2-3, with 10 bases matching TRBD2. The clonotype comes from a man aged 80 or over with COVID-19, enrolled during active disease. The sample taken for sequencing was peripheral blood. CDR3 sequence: CASSVGPLSGRTTDTQYF. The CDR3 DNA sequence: TGTGCCAGCAGCGTAGGCCCCCTTAGCGGGAGGACCACAGATACGCAGTATTTT. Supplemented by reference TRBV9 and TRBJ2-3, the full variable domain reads DSGVTQTPKHLITATGQRVTLRCSPRSGDLSVYWYQQSLDQGLQFLIQYYNGEERAKGNILERFSAQQFPDLHSELNLSSLELGDSALYFCASSVGPLSGRTTDTQYFGPGTRLTVL.